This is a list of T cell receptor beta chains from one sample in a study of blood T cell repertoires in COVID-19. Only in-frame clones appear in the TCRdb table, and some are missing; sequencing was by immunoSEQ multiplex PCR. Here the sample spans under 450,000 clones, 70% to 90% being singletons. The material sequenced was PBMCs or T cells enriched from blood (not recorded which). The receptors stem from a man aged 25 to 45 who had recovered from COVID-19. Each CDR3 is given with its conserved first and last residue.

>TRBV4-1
CASSQPTSGGYEQYF
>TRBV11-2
CASSLVTGTSGQSGDTQYF
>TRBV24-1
CATSDGRLAPTGELFF
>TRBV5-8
CASSKGDRIYQPQHF
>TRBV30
CAWSDDSLTGTPIYGYTF
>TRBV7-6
CASSPGTGVFEAFF
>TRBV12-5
CASARDRGGIQPQHF
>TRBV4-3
CASSLGGRGTEAFF
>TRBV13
CASSFRGATRRNYGYTF
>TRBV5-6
CASSHTSGDTDTQYF
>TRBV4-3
CASSQVGQHTDTQYF
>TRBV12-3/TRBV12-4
CASSLAGPYEQYF
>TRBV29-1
CSARTGLNSGANVLTF
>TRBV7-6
CASSPRQGLEYGYTF
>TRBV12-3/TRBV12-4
CASSRGFYQPQHF
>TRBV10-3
CATRVGFNQPQHF
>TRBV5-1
CASSPGPGVGGNTIYF
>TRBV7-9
CASSWDRNEQYF
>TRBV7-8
CASSSRRGGDYEQYF
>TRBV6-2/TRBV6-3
CASSYPLKSSYNEQFF
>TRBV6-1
CASSAKKGTGLYGYTF
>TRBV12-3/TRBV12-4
CASSLDGYEQFF
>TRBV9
CASHDKVYGYTF
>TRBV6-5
CASIRLLGTNEKLFF
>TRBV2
CASSVSVRVEQYF
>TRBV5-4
CASSLGGGGYTGELFF
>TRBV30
CAWSVGLGAVAFF
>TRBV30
CAWSWSSYNEQFF